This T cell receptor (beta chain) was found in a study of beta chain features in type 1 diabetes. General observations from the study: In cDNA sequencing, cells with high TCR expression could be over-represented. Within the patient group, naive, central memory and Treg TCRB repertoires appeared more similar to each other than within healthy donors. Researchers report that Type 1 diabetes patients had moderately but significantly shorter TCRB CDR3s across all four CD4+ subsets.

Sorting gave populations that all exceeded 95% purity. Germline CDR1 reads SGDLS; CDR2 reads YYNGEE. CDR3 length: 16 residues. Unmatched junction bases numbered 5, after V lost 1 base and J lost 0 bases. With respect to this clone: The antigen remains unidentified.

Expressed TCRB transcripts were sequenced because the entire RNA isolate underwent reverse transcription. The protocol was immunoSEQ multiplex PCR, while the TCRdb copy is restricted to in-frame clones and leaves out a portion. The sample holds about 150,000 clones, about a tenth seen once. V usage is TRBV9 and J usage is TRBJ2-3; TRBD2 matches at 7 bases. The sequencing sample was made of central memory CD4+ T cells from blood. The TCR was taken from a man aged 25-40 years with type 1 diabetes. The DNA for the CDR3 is TGTGCCAGCAGCGTAACTAGCGACCCTAGCACAGATACGCAGTATTTT. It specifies CASSVTSDPSTDTQYF. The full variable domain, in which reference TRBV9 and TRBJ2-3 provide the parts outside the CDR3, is DSGVTQTPKHLITATGQRVTLRCSPRSGDLSVYWYQQSLDQGLQFLIQYYNGEERAKGNILERFSAQQFPDLHSELNLSSLELGDSALYFCASSVTSDPSTDTQYFGPGTRLTVL.